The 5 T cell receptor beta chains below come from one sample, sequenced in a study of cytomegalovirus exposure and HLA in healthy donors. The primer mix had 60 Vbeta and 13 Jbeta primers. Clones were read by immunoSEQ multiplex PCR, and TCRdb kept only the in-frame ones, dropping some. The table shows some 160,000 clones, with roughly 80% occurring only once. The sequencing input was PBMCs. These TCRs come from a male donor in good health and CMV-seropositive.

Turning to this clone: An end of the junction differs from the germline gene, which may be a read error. This chain's CDR3 is CSSSYPRTGSYGYTF. DNA of the CDR3: TGTTCCAGCAGCTACCCAAGGACAGGGTCCTATGGCTACACCTTC. The chain employs TRBV7-9 and TRBJ1-2; 8 bases agree with TRBD1. From germline, CDR1 is SEHNR and CDR2 FQNEAQ (reference sequence). This CDR3 spans 15 amino acids.

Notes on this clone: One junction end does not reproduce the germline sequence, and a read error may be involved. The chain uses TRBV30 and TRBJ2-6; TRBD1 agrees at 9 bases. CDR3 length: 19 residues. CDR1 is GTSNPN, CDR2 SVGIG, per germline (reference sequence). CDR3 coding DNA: TGTGCCTGGAGCGTTAGATGGACAGGGGAAGCCTCTGGGGCCAACGGCCTGACTTTC. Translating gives CAWSVRWTGEASGANGLTF.

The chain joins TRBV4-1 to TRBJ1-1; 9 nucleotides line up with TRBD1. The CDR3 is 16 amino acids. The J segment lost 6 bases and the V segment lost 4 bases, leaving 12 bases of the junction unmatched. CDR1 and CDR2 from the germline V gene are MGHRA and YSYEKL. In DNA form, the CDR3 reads TGCGCCAGCAGCCGTGATACAGGGGGCTCAAATTCTGAAGCTTTCTTT. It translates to CASSRDTGGSNSEAFF.

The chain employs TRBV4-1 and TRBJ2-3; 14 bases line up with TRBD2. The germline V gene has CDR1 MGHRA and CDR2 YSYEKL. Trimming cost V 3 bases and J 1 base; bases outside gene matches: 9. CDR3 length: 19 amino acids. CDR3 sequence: CASSQTGTSGSGGTDTQYF. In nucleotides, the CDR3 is TGCGCCAGCAGCCAGACCGGGACTAGCGGGAGTGGAGGCACAGATACGCAGTATTTT.

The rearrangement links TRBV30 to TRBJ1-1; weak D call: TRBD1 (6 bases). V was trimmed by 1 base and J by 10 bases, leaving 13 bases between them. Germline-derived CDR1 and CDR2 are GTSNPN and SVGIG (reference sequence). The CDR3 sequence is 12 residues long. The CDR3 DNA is TGTGCCTGGAGTGAGGGACAACCGGCAGCTTTCTTT. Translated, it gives CAWSEGQPAAFF.